The T cell receptor (beta chain) described here comes from a study of blood T cell repertoires in COVID-19. TCRdb keeps only in-frame clones here, not all; method: immunoSEQ multiplex PCR. The sample contains some 31,000 clones, around 85% of which appear only once. This CDR3 has 14 residues. The V and J ends lost 7 bases and 0 bases respectively, with 13 bases between them. Per germline, CDR1 LNHDA and CDR2 SQIVND (reference sequence). This chain joins TRBV19 and TRBJ2-7, with D possibly being TRBD1 (6 bases). Sequencing used peripheral blood. The sequence derives from a human donor with acute or convalescent COVID-19. The donor label of this sample is uncertain. CDR3 nucleotides: TGTGCCAGTAAAAGGGACACCTTCTCCTACGAGCAGTACTTC. This codes for CASKRDTFSYEQYF.